What follows are 27 T cell receptor beta chains derived from one specimen sequenced in a study of shared clonotypes between healthy human individuals. The repertoire was sequenced with immunoSEQ multiplex PCR; TCRdb's copy has only in-frame clones and lacks some. Of some 2.4 million clones in the sample, roughly 93% were seen once. The specimen sequenced was naive CD4+ T cells from PBMCs. The subset: CD45RA+ positively selected. All receptors derive from a man aged 18 to 30 in good health. Some clones in this sample may be carry-over from other donors' samples.

This sequence joins TRBV5-4 and TRBJ2-5; 16 nucleotides match TRBD2. Germline loops: CDR1 SGHNT, CDR2 YYREEE (reference sequence). This CDR3 spans 18 amino acids. V gave up 3 bases and J gave up 0 bases; unmatched junction bases: 5. For the CDR3, the DNA is TGTGCCAGCAGCTCGGGACTAGCGGGAGGGCCGTACCAAGAGACCCAGTACTTC. Translated: CASSSGLAGGPYQETQYF.

This chain links TRBV18 with TRBJ1-4, with D perhaps TRBD1 (5 bases). The CDR3 spans 17 residues. The V end lost 4 bases, the J end lost 0 bases, and 15 bases lay between the germline ends. Germline CDR1 and CDR2: KGHSH and LQKENI. CDR3 DNA: TGTGCCAGCTCACGTAAAGTAGCAGGGACAACTAATGAAAAACTGTTTTTT. The encoded protein is CASSRKVAGTTNEKLFF.

In its sample, this clone was seen once. This specimen includes other DNA sequences encoding the same CDR3. The chain combines TRBV19 with TRBJ1-5; D is ambiguous. The CDR3 consists of 14 residues. Germline CDR1 LNHDA, CDR2 SQIVND (reference sequence). Between the trimmed V and J ends, which lost 3 bases and 2 bases, there was a span of 8 bases. The CDR3 sequence is CASSISGGNQPQHF. The CDR3 coding sequence is TGTGCCAGTAGTATTTCCGGGGGCAATCAGCCCCAGCATTTT. The full variable domain, with the rest looked up from reference TRBV19 and TRBJ1-5, is DGGITQSPKYLFRKEGQNVTLSCEQNLNHDAMYWYRQDPGQGLRLIYYSQIVNDFQKGDIAEGYSVSREKKESFPLTVTSAQKNPTAFYLCASSISGGNQPQHFGDGTRLSIL.

The V and J genes are TRBV4-1 and TRBJ2-3; maybe TRBD2 (6 bases). The germline V gene encodes CDR1 MGHRA and CDR2 YSYEKL. V was pared by 4 bases and J by 2 bases, with 13 bases between. The CDR3 has 15 amino acids. The CDR3 spells CASSRDSPSTDTQYF. CDR3 DNA sequence: TGCGCCAGCAGCCGGGACTCCCCTTCCACAGATACGCAGTATTTT.

V is TRBV27 and J is TRBJ2-1; 10 bases are a match to TRBD2. The CDR3 is 15 residues long. Germline values: CDR1 MNHEY, CDR2 SMNVEV (reference sequence). Here the CDR3 reads CGTNRASGSFTEQFF. As DNA, the CDR3 is TGTGGCACGAATCGGGCTAGCGGGAGTTTCACTGAGCAGTTCTTC.

Written as DNA, the CDR3 is TGTGCCAGCAGCCTCGGAGTGGGCGATTATCGGGAAAAACTGTTTTTT. This codes for CASSLGVGDYREKLFF. The chain couples TRBV7-9 to TRBJ1-4, with D uncertain. In germline, CDR1 is SEHNR, CDR2 FQNEAQ (reference sequence). Trimming left V 5 bases short and J 8 bases short, with 21 bases between. The CDR3 sequence is 16 residues long.

This clone was observed a few times. The V and J genes are TRBV30 and TRBJ1-1; weak D call: TRBD1 (5 bases). The V end was cut by 0 bases, the J end by 1 base, with 15 bases between. The CDR3 is 16 amino acids. In germline, CDR1 is GTSNPN, CDR2 SVGIG (reference sequence). The CDR3 sequence: CAWSVLGRGPNTEAFF. DNA for the CDR3: TGTGCCTGGAGTGTGCTGGGTCGGGGCCCGAACACTGAAGCTTTCTTT.

The rearrangement uses TRBV19 and TRBJ2-1; D is perhaps TRBD2 (5 bases). The CDR3 length is 17 residues. Per germline, CDR1 LNHDA and CDR2 SQIVND (reference sequence). With 3 bases removed from V and 0 bases from J, the gap between germline ends came to 15 bases. CDR3 amino acids: CASSMVAGRSSYNEQFF. In DNA, the CDR3 is TGTGCCAGTAGTATGGTGGCGGGCCGGAGCTCCTACAATGAGCAGTTCTTC.

V is TRBV5-4 and J is TRBJ2-5, with TRBD2 matching 7 bases. With V trimmed by 4 bases and J by 7 bases, 13 bases remained unmatched. The CDR3 is 15 residues long. Germline V CDR1 and CDR2: SGHNT, YYREEE (reference sequence). For the CDR3, the DNA is TGTGCCAGCAGCCCCGGGGGGACGGTTAAAGGGACCCAGTACTTC. Translating it yields CASSPGGTVKGTQYF.

The chain recombines TRBV5-4 with TRBJ2-7; D tentatively reads TRBD1 or TRBD2 (5 bases each). Germline CDR1 is SGHNT and CDR2 is YYREEE (reference sequence). The CDR3 extends over 15 amino acids. Trimming removed 2 bases from V and 2 bases from J, with 14 bases in between. Here the CDR3 reads CASSFNRDGTYEQYF. The CDR3 nucleotides read TGTGCCAGCAGCTTTAATAGGGACGGAACCTACGAGCAGTACTTC.

As regards this clone: Other nucleotide sequences in the sample specify the same CDR3. The chain links TRBV5-1 to TRBJ2-1, with D tentatively TRBD2 (5 bases). V was shortened by 0 bases and J by 9 bases, with 13 bases between the two germline ends. The CDR3 has 14 amino acids. Germline CDR1 reads SGHRS; CDR2 reads YFSETQ. CDR3 loop: CASSLGASWGEQFF. The CDR3 region has the DNA TGCGCCAGCAGCTTGGGCGCTAGCTGGGGTGAGCAGTTCTTC.

The V gene is TRBV5-6, the J gene TRBJ1-1, with TRBD1 matching over 8 bases. The germline gives CDR1 SGHDT, CDR2 YYEEEE. The V gene end was trimmed by 4 bases and the J gene end by 4 bases; junction bases not matched to a gene: 12. This CDR3 spans 16 amino acids. The CDR3 DNA follows: TGTGCCAGCAGCGCATATCAACCGGGACAGGTCACTGAAGCTTTCTTT. Its translation: CASSAYQPGQVTEAFF.

The chain has TRBV11-2 and TRBJ2-2; tentatively, D is TRBD2 (5 bases). The CDR3 spans 16 residues. Trimming took off 5 bases at V and 0 bases at J, with 13 bases between the two ends. Germline V lookup: CDR1 SGHAT, CDR2 FQNNGV. Written as DNA, the CDR3 is TGTGCCAGCAGCAAACTTGGGAGACCGAACACCGGGGAGCTGTTTTTT. It encodes CASSKLGRPNTGELFF.

The chain links TRBV19 to TRBJ1-2, with no clear D. Germline V CDR1 and CDR2: LNHDA, SQIVND (reference sequence). The CDR3 consists of 16 residues. V was shortened by 3 bases and J by 5 bases, with 19 bases between the two germline ends. The CDR3, as DNA: TGTGCCAGTAGTATGAGGCCGGTTCTCGGAGTTTATGGCTACACCTTC. This encodes CASSMRPVLGVYGYTF.

The V call is TRBV7-9, the J call TRBJ2-2, with D unclear. Germline CDR1 and CDR2: SEHNR and FQNEAQ (reference sequence). The CDR3 consists of 11 residues. Trimming pared 4 bases from V and 11 bases from J, leaving 8 bases between. The CDR3 coding sequence is TGTGCCAGCAGCTCCTTTTTAGAGCTGTTTTTT. This encodes CASSSFLELFF.

This clone was detected only once. The chain carries TRBV15 and TRBJ2-7; possibly TRBD2 for D (5 bases). V was clipped by 6 bases and J by 3 bases, with 15 bases between them. The CDR3 sequence is 14 residues long. CDR1 is LNHNV, CDR2 YYDKDF, per germline (reference sequence). In DNA form, the CDR3 reads TGTGCCACCAGTTCCGGGGATGGGTTCTACGAGCAGTACTTC. Translation gives CATSSGDGFYEQYF.

The chain employs TRBV28 and TRBJ2-2; D is unresolved. The CDR3 is 18 amino acids. The V end was cut by 6 bases, the J end by 0 bases, with 20 bases between. CDR1 and CDR2 from the germline V gene are MDHEN and SYDVKM. In nucleotides, the CDR3 is TGTGCCAGCAGCCCCCGAGGCGGCCCGAGTTCGAACACCGGGGAGCTGTTTTTT. Its protein product is CASSPRGGPSSNTGELFF.

This chain joins TRBV14 and TRBJ2-3; D ambiguous. V shed 1 base and J shed 0 bases, with 14 bases lying between them. CDR3 length: 17 residues. Germline CDR1 and CDR2: SGHDN and FVKESK. CDR3 in amino acids: CASSQVPAIFSTDTQYF. The CDR3 DNA is TGTGCCAGCAGCCAAGTGCCAGCCATATTCAGCACAGATACGCAGTATTTT. Full variable domain (rest looked up from reference TRBV14 and TRBJ2-3): EAGVTQFPSHSVIEKGQTVTLRCDPISGHDNLYWYRRVMGKEIKFLLHFVKESKQDESGMPNNRFLAERTGGTYSTLKVQPAELEDSGVYFCASSQVPAIFSTDTQYFGPGTRLTVL.

The gene calls are TRBV5-1 and TRBJ2-7; the D call may be TRBD1 or TRBD2 (8 bases each). The CDR3 covers 21 residues. Germline assignment: CDR1 SGHRS and CDR2 YFSETQ. With 0 bases removed from V and 2 bases from J, the gap between germline ends came to 30 bases. The CDR3 loop is CASSLAQGGQGAAGAPYEQYF. The CDR3 nucleotides are TGCGCCAGCAGCTTGGCCCAAGGTGGGCAGGGGGCAGCGGGAGCTCCCTACGAGCAGTACTTC. Combining the CDR3 with reference TRBV5-1 and TRBJ2-7 gives the whole variable domain KAGVTQTPRYLIKTRGQQVTLSCSPISGHRSVSWYQQTPGQGLQFLFEYFSETQRNKGNFPGRFSGRQFSNSRSEMNVSTLELGDSALYLCASSLAQGGQGAAGAPYEQYFGPGTRLTVT.

A remark on this clone: The sample has other DNA sequences that encode this CDR3 too. This sequence joins TRBV27 and TRBJ2-6; D unresolved. Germline assignment: CDR1 MNHEY and CDR2 SMNVEV (reference sequence). The CDR3 is 15 residues long. Trimming took 4 bases from V and 0 from J, leaving 7 bases between them. The CDR3 protein is CASSSTSSGANVLTF. The CDR3 DNA sequence: TGTGCCAGCAGTTCCACTTCCTCTGGGGCCAACGTCCTGACTTTC.

The chain is built from TRBV4-2 and TRBJ2-5, with D tentatively TRBD2 (6 bases). The CDR3 is 14 amino acids. Germline V CDR1 and CDR2: LGHNA, YNFKEQ. With 0 bases removed from V and 11 bases from J, the gap between germline ends came to 16 bases. The CDR3 spells CASSQDQGTGEQYF. The CDR3 DNA reads as TGTGCCAGCAGCCAAGATCAGGGAACGGGAGAGCAGTACTTC.

As to this clone: Other DNA sequences from this sample encode an identical CDR3 as well. V gene TRBV7-3 combines with J gene TRBJ2-3; 7 bases align to TRBD2. Germline values: CDR1 SGHTA, CDR2 FQGTGA. V lost 5 bases and J lost 3; bases outside the gene matches: 8. This CDR3 spans 15 amino acids. The CDR3 region has the DNA TGTGCCAGCAGCCCCTCCGGGACTACGACAGATACGCAGTATTTT. Translating it yields CASSPSGTTTDTQYF.

The rearrangement joins TRBV5-4 to TRBJ2-7; 7 nucleotides agree with TRBD1. The V gene's germline CDR1 is SGHNT and CDR2 YYREEE (reference sequence). V shed 4 bases and J 3 bases; nucleotides not matched to a gene: 10. The CDR3 length is 15 residues. CDR3: CASSQAPGQSYEQYF. The CDR3 DNA sequence: TGTGCCAGCAGCCAAGCCCCGGGACAGAGCTACGAGCAGTACTTC.

This clone was detected once. The same CDR3 is also encoded by other DNA sequences in this sample. V gene TRBV4-2 combines with J gene TRBJ2-2; D is undetermined. The CDR3 has 15 amino acids. CDR1 and CDR2 from the germline V gene are LGHNA and YNFKEQ. Trimming removed 2 bases from V and 5 bases from J, with 12 bases in between. The CDR3 sequence is CASSQNPTLTGELFF. The CDR3 region has the DNA TGTGCCAGCAGCCAAAACCCGACTTTAACCGGGGAGCTGTTTTTT.

This chain links TRBV5-1 with TRBJ1-2; 10 nucleotides match TRBD1. Trimming took 4 bases from V and 7 from J; bases not matched to a gene: 10. Germline V gives CDR1 SGHRS, CDR2 YFSETQ. This CDR3 has 15 amino acids. The CDR3 nucleotides read TGCGCCAGCAGCGAAGGACAGGGGGGATATTCTGGCTACACCTTC. It yields the protein CASSEGQGGYSGYTF.

This rearrangement joins TRBV5-1 to TRBJ2-1, with D tentatively TRBD2 (7 bases). Germline loops: CDR1 SGHRS, CDR2 YFSETQ. The CDR3 runs to 16 residues. Trimming removed 4 bases at V and 6 bases at J, with 20 bases between. Here the CDR3 reads CASSPAGGTTGNEQFF. CDR3 nucleotide sequence: TGCGCCAGCAGCCCAGCCGGGGGGACAACGGGCAATGAGCAGTTCTTC. Using reference TRBV5-1 and TRBJ2-1 for the parts outside the CDR3, the full variable domain is KAGVTQTPRYLIKTRGQQVTLSCSPISGHRSVSWYQQTPGQGLQFLFEYFSETQRNKGNFPGRFSGRQFSNSRSEMNVSTLELGDSALYLCASSPAGGTTGNEQFFGPGTRLTVL.

This rearrangement joins TRBV5-4 to TRBJ2-5, with 9 bases fitting TRBD2. Germline V gene lookup returns CDR1 SGHNT and CDR2 YYREEE (reference sequence). The CDR3 consists of 14 residues. V gave up 2 bases and J gave up 5 bases; unmatched junction bases: 4. The CDR3 protein is CASSFSLAGETQYF. CDR3 in DNA: TGTGCCAGCAGCTTTTCCCTAGCGGGGGAGACCCAGTACTTC.